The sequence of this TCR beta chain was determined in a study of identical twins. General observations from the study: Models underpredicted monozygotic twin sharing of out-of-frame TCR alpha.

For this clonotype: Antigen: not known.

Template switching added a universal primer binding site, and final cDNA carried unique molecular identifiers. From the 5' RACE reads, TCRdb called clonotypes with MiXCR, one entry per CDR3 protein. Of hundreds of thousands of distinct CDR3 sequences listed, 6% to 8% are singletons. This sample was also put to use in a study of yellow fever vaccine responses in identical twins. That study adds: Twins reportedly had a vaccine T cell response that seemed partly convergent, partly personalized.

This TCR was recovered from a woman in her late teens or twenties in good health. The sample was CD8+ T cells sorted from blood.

The CDR3 reads CASSDDRGNTGELFF. The CDR3 DNA reads as TGTGCCAGCAGCGACGACAGGGGTAACACCGGGGAGCTGTTTTTT. The chain is built from TRBV2 and TRBJ2-2, with 8 bases aligning to TRBD1. Germline V gene sequence: CDR1 SNHLY, CDR2 FYNNEI. With V trimmed by 6 bases and J by 2 bases, 5 bases remained unmatched. The CDR3 loop spans 15 amino acids.